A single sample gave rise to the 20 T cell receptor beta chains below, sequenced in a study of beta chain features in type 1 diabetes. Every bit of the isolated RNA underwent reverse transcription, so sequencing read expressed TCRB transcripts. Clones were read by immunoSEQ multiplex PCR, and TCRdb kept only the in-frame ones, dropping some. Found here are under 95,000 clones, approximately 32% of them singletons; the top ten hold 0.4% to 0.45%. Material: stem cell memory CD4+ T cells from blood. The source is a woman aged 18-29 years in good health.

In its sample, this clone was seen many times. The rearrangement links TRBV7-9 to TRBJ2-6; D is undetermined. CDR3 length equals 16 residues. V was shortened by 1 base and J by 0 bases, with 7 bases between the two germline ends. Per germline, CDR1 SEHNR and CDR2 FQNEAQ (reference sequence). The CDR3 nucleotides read TGTGCCAGCAGCTTAGTCCCGAGCTCTGGGGCCAACGTCCTGACTTTC. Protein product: CASSLVPSSGANVLTF.

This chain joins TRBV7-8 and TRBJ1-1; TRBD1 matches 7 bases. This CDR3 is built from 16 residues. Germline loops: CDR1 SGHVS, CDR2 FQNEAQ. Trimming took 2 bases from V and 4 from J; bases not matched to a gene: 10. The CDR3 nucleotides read TGTGCCAGCAGCTTAAGGGACAGCCGGACAAGCACTGAAGCTTTCTTT. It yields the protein CASSLRDSRTSTEAFF. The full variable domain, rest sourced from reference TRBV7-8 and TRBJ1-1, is GAGVSQSPRYKVAKRGQDVALRCDPISGHVSLFWYQQALGQGPEFLTYFQNEAQLDKSGLPSDRFFAERPEGSVSTLKIQRTQQEDSAVYLCASSLRDSRTSTEAFFGQGTRLTVV.

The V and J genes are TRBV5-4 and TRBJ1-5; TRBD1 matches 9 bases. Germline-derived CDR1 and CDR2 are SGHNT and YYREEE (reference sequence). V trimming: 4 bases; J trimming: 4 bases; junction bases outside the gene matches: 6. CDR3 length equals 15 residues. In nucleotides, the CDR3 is TGTGCCAGCAGCGGAGGACAGGGGCGAAATCAGCCCCAGCATTTT. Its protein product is CASSGGQGRNQPQHF.

CDR3: CASSVGTGTGGYTF. Written as DNA, the CDR3 is TGTGCCAGCAGTGTAGGGACAGGGACAGGTGGCTACACCTTC. This rearrangement joins TRBV6-5 to TRBJ1-2; TRBD1 aligns across 9 bases. This CDR3 comprises 14 residues. Germline assignment: CDR1 MNHEY and CDR2 SVGAGI. V lost 5 bases and J lost 7; bases outside the gene matches: 8.

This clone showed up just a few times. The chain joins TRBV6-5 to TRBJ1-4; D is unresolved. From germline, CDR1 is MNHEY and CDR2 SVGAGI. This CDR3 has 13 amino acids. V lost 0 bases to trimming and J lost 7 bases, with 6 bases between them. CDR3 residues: CASSYSAGEKLFF. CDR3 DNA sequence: TGTGCCAGCAGTTACTCGGCGGGTGAAAAACTGTTTTTT.

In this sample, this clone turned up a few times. CDR3 sequence reads: CASSFRTEQFF. For the CDR3, the DNA is TGTGCCAGCAGCTTTAGGACAGAGCAGTTCTTC. This chain links TRBV7-9 with TRBJ2-1, with D possibly TRBD1 on 5 matching bases. Germline-derived CDR1 and CDR2 are SEHNR and FQNEAQ (reference sequence). This CDR3 contains 11 residues. The V gene lost 3 bases and the J gene lost 10 bases, with 7 bases spanning the gap.

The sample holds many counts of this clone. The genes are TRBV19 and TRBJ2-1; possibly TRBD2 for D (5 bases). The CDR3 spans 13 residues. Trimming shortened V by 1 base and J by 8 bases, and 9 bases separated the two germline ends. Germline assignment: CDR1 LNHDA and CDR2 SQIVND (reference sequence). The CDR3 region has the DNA TGTGCCAGTAGTATAGTCCCGGGGTATGAGCAGTTCTTC. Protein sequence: CASSIVPGYEQFF. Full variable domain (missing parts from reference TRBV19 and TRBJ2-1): DGGITQSPKYLFRKEGQNVTLSCEQNLNHDAMYWYRQDPGQGLRLIYYSQIVNDFQKGDIAEGYSVSREKKESFPLTVTSAQKNPTAFYLCASSIVPGYEQFFGPGTRLTVL.

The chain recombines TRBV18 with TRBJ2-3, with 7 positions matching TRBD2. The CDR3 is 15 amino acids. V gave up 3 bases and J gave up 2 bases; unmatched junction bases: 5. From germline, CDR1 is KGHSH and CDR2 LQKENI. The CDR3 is CASSPQAGFTDTQYF. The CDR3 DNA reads TGTGCCAGCTCACCGCAAGCGGGATTCACAGATACGCAGTATTTT.

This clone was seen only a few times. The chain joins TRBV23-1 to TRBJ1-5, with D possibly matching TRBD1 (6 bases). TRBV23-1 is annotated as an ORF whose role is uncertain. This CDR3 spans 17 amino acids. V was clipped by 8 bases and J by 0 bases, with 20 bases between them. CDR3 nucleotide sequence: TGCGCCAGCCTTAAGGGGAAGGACAGTAATAGCAATCAGCCCCAGCATTTT. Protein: CASLKGKDSNSNQPQHF.

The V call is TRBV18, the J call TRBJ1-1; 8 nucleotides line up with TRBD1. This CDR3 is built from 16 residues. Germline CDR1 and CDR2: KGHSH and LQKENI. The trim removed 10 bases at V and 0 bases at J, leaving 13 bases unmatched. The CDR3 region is CATVGGQVMMNTEAFF. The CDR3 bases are TGTGCCACCGTCGGGGGACAGGTAATGATGAACACTGAAGCTTTCTTT.

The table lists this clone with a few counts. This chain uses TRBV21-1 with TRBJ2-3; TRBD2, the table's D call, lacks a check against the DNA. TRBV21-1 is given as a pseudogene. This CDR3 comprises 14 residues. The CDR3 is CAREGLAGTDTQYF. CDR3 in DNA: TGTGCCAGGGAAGGACTAGCGGGAACTGATACGCAGTATTTT.

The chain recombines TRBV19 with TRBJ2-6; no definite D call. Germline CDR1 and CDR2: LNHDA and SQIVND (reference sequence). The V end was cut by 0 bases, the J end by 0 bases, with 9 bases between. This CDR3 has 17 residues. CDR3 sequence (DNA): TGTGCCAGTAGTATAGAGGGCAGGATCTCTGGGGCCAACGTCCTGACTTTC. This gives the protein CASSIEGRISGANVLTF. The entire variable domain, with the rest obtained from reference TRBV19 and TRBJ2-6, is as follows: DGGITQSPKYLFRKEGQNVTLSCEQNLNHDAMYWYRQDPGQGLRLIYYSQIVNDFQKGDIAEGYSVSREKKESFPLTVTSAQKNPTAFYLCASSIEGRISGANVLTFGAGSRLTVL.

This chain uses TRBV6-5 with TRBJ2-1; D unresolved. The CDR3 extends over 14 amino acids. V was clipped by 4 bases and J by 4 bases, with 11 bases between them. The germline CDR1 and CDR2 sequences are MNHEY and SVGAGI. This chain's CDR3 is CASSSRVGYNEQFF. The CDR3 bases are TGTGCCAGCAGTTCCCGGGTTGGGTACAATGAGCAGTTCTTC.

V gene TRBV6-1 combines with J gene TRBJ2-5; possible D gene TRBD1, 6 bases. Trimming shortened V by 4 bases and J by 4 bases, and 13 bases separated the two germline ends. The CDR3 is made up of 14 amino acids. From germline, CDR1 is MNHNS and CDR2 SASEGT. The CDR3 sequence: CASSGRGGGETQYF. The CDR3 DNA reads TGTGCCAGCAGTGGGCGTGGGGGCGGAGAGACCCAGTACTTC.

For the CDR3, the DNA is TGTGCCAGCAGAGCAGGGACCTATAATTCACCCCTCCACTTT. The encoded protein is CASRAGTYNSPLHF. The genes are TRBV13 and TRBJ1-6; D perhaps matches TRBD1 (5 bases). The CDR3 consists of 14 residues. The germline CDR1 and CDR2 sequences are PRHDT and FYEKMQ (reference sequence). V gave up 6 bases and J gave up 2 bases, with 8 bases separating them.

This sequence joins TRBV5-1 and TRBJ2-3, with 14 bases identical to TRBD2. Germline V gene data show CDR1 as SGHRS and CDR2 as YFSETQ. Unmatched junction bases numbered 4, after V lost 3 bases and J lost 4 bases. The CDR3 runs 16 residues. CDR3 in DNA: TGCGCCAGCAGCTATGGACTAGCGGGGGGTCCAGATACGCAGTATTTT. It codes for CASSYGLAGGPDTQYF.

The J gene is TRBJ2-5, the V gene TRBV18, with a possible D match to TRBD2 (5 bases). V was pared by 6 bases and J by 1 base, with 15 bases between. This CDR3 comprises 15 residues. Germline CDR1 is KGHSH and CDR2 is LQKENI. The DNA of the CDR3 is TGTGCCAGCTCGCGCGGCCGGGGAGTCCAAGAGACCCAGTACTTC. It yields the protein CASSRGRGVQETQYF.

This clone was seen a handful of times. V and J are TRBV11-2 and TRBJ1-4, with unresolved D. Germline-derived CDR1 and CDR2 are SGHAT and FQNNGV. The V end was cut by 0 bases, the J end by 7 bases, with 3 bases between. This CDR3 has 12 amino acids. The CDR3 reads CASSLDSEKLFF. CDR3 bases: TGTGCCAGCAGCTTAGATAGTGAAAAACTGTTTTTT.

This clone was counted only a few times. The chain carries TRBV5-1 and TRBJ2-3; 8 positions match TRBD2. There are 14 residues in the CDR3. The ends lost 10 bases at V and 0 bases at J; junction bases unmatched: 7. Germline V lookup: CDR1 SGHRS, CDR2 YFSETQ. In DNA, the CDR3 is TGCGCCGGTAGTACTAGCGGCAGCACAGATACGCAGTATTTT. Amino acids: CAGSTSGSTDTQYF.

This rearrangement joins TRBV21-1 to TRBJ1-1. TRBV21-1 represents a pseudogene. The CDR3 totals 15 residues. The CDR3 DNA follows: TGTGCCAGCAGCTTCGATCGGAGAAAGAACACTGAAGCTTTCTTT. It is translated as CASSFDRRKNTEAFF.